A single sample is the source of the 8 T cell receptor beta chains below, sequenced in a study of T-cell reconstitution after alpha-beta-depleted transplantation in children. The authors prepared the TCRbeta library with unique molecular identifiers. One entry per CDR3 protein, called by TCRdb with MiXCR from the PCR reads. The sample lists under 850,000 distinct CDR3 sequences, less than 15% occurring once. The specimen was PBMCs, collected before TCRalphabeta/CD19-depleted stem cell transplant. These receptors were obtained from a girl aged 2-10 years with congenital amegakaryocytic thrombocytopenia, due to receive a stem cell transplant.

The chain combines TRBV14 with TRBJ2-5, with D unclear. From germline, CDR1 is SGHDN and CDR2 FVKESK. This CDR3 spans 14 amino acids. V lost 4 bases, J lost 0 bases, and 9 bases lay in between. The CDR3 DNA reads as TGTGCCAGCAGCCGAAGACCGGACCAAGAGACCCAGTACTTC. Protein sequence: CASSRRPDQETQYF.

Ten or more counts support this clonotype. The gene calls are TRBV20-1 and TRBJ2-1, with 10 bases that match TRBD2. V was clipped by 1 base and J by 6 bases; unmatched bases: 6. The CDR3 is 15 amino acids. Germline loops: CDR1 DFQATT, CDR2 SNEGSKA (reference sequence). CDR3 loop: CSARAGTSARNEQFF. CDR3 DNA sequence: TGCAGTGCTAGAGCTGGGACTAGCGCCCGCAATGAGCAGTTCTTC.

The V call is TRBV5-1, the J call TRBJ2-7; TRBD1 matches 9 bases. The CDR3 runs to 16 residues. J lost 2 bases, V lost 0 bases, and 6 bases had no gene match. Germline lookup yields CDR1 SGHRS and CDR2 YFSETQ. The CDR3 nucleotides are TGCGCCAGCAGCTTGGTCCTGGACAGGGGAACCTACGAGCAGTACTTC. Translating it yields CASSLVLDRGTYEQYF.

This clonotype was seen many times. The rearrangement links TRBV20-1 to TRBJ1-5; 11 positions match TRBD1. The CDR3 covers 18 residues. V shed 4 bases and J 6 bases; nucleotides not matched to a gene: 17. Germline-derived CDR1 and CDR2 are DFQATT and SNEGSKA (reference sequence). CDR3 sequence (DNA): TGCAGTGCTATACGGACAGGGGGCTTGAATACGAAAAGTCAGCCCCAGCATTTT. Residues: CSAIRTGGLNTKSQPQHF.

This clonotype was observed at least ten times. The V call is TRBV6-5, the J call TRBJ2-1; D may be TRBD2 (5 bases). The CDR3 is 15 amino acids. CDR1 is MNHEY and CDR2 is SVGAGI in the germline V gene. Deletions cut 2 bases from V and 6 bases from J, with 14 bases between. CDR3 residues: CASSYNRPRGNEQFF. CDR3 DNA sequence: TGTGCCAGCAGTTACAACCGGCCCCGGGGCAATGAGCAGTTCTTC.

There are many counts of this clonotype. The chain uses TRBV12-3 or TRBV12-4 and TRBJ2-1; D remains unclear. The CDR3 is made up of 18 amino acids. The germline V and J ends were trimmed by 7 bases and 7 bases, with 29 bases remaining between them. Here the CDR3 reads CASTFNPARQQSRNEQFF. DNA of the CDR3: TGTGCCAGCACCTTTAACCCCGCTCGCCAACAGTCACGGAATGAGCAGTTCTTC.

This clonotype has a count of ten or more. The gene calls are TRBV6-1 and TRBJ2-7; 10 nucleotides align to TRBD1. Germline V gene data show CDR1 as MNHNS and CDR2 as SASEGT. This CDR3 has 13 amino acids. CDR3 region: CAGGDRGSYEQYF. CDR3 nucleotides: TGTGCAGGAGGGGACAGGGGATCTTACGAGCAGTACTTC.

This clonotype has a count of ten or more. The chain has TRBV20-1 and TRBJ2-1; 9 nucleotides align to TRBD2. This CDR3 contains 14 residues. Losses at the gene ends were 1 base for V and 8 bases for J; bases not matched to a gene: 6. Germline CDR1 and CDR2: DFQATT and SNEGSKA (reference sequence). CDR3 bases: TGCAGTGCTAGAGGCAGCGGGAGGTGGCATGAGCAGTTCTTC. Translated, it gives CSARGSGRWHEQFF.